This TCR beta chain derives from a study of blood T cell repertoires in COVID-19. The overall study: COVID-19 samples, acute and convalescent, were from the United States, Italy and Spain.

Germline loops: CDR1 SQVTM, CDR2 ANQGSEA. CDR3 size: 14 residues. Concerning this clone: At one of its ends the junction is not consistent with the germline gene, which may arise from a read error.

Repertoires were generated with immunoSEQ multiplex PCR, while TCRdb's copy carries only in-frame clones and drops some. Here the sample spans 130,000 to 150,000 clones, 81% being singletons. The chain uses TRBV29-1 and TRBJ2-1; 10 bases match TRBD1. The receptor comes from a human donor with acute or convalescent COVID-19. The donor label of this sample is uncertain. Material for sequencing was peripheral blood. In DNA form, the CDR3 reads TGCAGCTTTGACGGGACAGGGGTCTACAATGAGCAGTTCTTC. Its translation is CSFDGTGVYNEQFF.